This entry concerns a single T cell receptor (beta chain). Antigen unknown. The record originates from a study of CD8 T cells in ankylosing spondylitis. Findings and limits, study-wide: Apparently characteristic of ankylosing spondylitis blood was a TCR beta motif (roughly eight highly homologous variants).

Molecular-barcoded quantitative 5'-RACE produced these TCR beta libraries. Using its own MiXCR run on the 5' RACE reads, TCRdb lists one record per CDR3 protein. This sample yields around 440,000 distinct CDR3 sequences, of which about a sixth are seen a single time; 0.85% to 1.3% belongs to the top ten. Trimming removed 7 bases from V and 10 bases from J; junction bases left unmatched: 13. This CDR3 comprises 13 residues. The sequenced sample was blood, either unsorted or a sorted T cell fraction (not recorded which). The chain employs TRBV12-3 or TRBV12-4 and TRBJ2-7; 7 nucleotides agree with TRBD2. The receptor comes from a male donor with ankylosing spondylitis. The CDR3 loop is CASTPGSSGDQYF. The CDR3 DNA reads TGTGCCAGCACCCCCGGGTCTAGCGGAGATCAGTACTTC.